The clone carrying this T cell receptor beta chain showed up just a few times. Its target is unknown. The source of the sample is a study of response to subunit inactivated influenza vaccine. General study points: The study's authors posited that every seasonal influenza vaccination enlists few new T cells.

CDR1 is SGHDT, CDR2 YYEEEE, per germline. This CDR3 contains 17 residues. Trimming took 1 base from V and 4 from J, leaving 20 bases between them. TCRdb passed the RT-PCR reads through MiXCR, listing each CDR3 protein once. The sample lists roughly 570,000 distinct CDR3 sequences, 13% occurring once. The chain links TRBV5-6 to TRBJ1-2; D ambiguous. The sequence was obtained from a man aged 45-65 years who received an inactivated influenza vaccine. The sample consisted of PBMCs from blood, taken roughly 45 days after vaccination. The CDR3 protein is CASSLLETGRVGYGYTF. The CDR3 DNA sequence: TGTGCCAGCAGCTTGTTGGAAACTGGACGGGTTGGCTATGGCTACACCTTC.